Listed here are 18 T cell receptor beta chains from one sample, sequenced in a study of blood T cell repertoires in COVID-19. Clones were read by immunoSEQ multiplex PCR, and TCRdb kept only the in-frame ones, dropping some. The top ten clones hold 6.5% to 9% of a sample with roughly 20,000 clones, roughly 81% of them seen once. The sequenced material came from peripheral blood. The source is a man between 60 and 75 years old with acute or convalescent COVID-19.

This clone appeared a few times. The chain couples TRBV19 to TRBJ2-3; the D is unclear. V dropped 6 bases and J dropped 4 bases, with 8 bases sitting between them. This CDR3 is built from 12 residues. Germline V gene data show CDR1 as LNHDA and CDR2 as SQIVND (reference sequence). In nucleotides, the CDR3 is TGTGCCAGTAGCCAACACGCAGATACGCAGTATTTT. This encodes CASSQHADTQYF. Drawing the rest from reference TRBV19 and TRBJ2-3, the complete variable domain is DGGITQSPKYLFRKEGQNVTLSCEQNLNHDAMYWYRQDPGQGLRLIYYSQIVNDFQKGDIAEGYSVSREKKESFPLTVTSAQKNPTAFYLCASSQHADTQYFGPGTRLTVL.

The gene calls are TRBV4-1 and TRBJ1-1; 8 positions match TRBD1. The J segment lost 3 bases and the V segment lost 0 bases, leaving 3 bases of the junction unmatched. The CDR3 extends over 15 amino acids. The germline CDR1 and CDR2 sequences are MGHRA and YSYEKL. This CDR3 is CASSQDPGGYTEAFF. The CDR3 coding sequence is TGCGCCAGCAGCCAAGATCCAGGGGGCTACACTGAAGCTTTCTTT.

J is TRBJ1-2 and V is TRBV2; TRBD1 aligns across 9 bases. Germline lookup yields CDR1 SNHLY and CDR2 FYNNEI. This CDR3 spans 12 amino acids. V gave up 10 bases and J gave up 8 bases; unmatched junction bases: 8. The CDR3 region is CATGQGWKGYTF. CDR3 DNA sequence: TGTGCCACGGGACAGGGTTGGAAGGGCTACACCTTC.

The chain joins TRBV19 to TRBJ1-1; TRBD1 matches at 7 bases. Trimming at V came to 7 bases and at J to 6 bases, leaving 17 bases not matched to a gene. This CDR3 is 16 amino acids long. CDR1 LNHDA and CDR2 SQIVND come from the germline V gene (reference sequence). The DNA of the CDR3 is TGTGCCAGTACCGAGAGGGGAACAGGGGCCCGCGCTGAAGCTTTCTTT. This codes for CASTERGTGARAEAFF.

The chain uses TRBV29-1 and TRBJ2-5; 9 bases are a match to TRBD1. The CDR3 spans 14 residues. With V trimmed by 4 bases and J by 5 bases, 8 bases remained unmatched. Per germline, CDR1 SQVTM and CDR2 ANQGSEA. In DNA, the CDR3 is TGCAGCGTTGGGCAGACAGGGGGACGGGAGACCCAGTACTTC. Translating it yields CSVGQTGGRETQYF.

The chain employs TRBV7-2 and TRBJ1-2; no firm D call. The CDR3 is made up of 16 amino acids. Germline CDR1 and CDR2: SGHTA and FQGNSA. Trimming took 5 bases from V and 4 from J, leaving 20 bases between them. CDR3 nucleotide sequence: TGTGCCAGCAGCCCGCGCGGTAGGAGGGAGTCCTATGGCTACACCTTC. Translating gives CASSPRGRRESYGYTF.

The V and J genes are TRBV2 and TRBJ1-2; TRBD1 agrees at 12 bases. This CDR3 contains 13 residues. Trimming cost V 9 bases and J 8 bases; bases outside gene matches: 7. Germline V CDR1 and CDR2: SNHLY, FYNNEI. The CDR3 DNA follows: TGTGCCAGTCAATCGGGACAGGGGGCGGGCTACACCTTC. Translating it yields CASQSGQGAGYTF.

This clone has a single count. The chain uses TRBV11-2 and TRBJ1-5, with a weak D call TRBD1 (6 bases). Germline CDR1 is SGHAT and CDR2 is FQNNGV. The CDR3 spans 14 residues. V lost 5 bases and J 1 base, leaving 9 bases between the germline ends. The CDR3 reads CASSLGQSNQPQHF. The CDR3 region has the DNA TGTGCCAGCAGCCTCGGACAGAGCAATCAGCCCCAGCATTTT.

The CDR3, as DNA: TGTGCCAGCAGCCCCGGTGGGAGGACTGAAGCTTTCTTT. Translation gives CASSPGGRTEAFF. This chain joins TRBV7-3 and TRBJ1-1; no definite D call. The CDR3 runs 13 residues. V lost 5 bases, J lost 5 bases, and 12 bases lay in between. Germline V gives CDR1 SGHTA, CDR2 FQGTGA.

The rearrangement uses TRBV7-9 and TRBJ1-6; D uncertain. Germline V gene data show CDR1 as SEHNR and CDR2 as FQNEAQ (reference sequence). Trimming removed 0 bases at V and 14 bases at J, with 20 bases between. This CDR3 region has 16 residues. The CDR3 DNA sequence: TGTGCCAGCAGCTTAGCGAATCCAACTAGTGGGGTGGCCCTCCACTTT. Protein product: CASSLANPTSGVALHF. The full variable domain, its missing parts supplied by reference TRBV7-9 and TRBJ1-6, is DTGVSQNPRHKITKRGQNVTFRCDPISEHNRLYWYRQTLGQGPEFLTYFQNEAQLEKSRLLSDRFSAERPKGSFSTLEIQRTEQGDSAMYLCASSLANPTSGVALHFGNGTRLTVT.

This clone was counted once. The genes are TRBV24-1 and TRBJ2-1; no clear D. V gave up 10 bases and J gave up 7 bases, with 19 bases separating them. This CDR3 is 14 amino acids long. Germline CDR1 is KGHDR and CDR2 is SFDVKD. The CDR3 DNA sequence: TGTGCCACAAAACAGAGCCCAATAGATAATGAGCAGTTCTTC. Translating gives CATKQSPIDNEQFF.

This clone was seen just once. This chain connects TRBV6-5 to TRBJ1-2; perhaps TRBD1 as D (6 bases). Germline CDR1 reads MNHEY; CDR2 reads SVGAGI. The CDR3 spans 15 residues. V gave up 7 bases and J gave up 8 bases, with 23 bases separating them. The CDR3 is CASIGLDTGLGGYTF. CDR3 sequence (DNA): TGTGCCAGCATTGGACTAGATACAGGGCTAGGGGGCTACACCTTC.

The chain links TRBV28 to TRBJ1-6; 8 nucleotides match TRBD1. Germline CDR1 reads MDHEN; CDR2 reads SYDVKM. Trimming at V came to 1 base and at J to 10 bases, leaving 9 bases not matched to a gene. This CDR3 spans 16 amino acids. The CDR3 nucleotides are TGTGCCAGCAGTTTATCAGTCCAGGGGGCTAGATCACCCCTCCACTTT. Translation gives CASSLSVQGARSPLHF.

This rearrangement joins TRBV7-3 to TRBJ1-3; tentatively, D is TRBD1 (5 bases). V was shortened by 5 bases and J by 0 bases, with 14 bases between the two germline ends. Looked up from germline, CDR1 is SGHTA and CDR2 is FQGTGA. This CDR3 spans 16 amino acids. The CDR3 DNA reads TGTGCCAGCAGCCCGGGACTCCCAGGCTCTGGAAACACCATATATTTT. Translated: CASSPGLPGSGNTIYF.

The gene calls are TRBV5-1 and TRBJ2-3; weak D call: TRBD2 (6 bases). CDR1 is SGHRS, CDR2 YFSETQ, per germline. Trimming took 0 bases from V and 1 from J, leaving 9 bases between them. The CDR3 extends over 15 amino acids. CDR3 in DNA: TGCGCCAGCAGCTTGGACGGCGGGGGCACAGATACGCAGTATTTT. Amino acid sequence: CASSLDGGGTDTQYF.

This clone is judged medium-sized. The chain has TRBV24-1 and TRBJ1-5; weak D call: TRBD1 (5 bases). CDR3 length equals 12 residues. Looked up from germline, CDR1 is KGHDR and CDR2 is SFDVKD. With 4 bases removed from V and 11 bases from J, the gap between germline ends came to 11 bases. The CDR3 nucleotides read TGTGCCACCAGTGACTCGGGGGAGGCCCAGCATTTT. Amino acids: CATSDSGEAQHF.

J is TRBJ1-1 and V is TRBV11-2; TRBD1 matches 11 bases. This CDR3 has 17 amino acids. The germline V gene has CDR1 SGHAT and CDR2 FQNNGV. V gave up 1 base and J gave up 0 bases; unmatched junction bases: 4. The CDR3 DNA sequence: TGTGCCAGCAGCTTAGTTGGGACAGGGGGGCTGAACACTGAAGCTTTCTTT. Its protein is CASSLVGTGGLNTEAFF.

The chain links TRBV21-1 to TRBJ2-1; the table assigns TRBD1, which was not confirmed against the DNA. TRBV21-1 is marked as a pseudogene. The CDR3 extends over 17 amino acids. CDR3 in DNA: TGTGCCAGCAGCAAAGGGGTACAGGGGGCGGCTAGTAATGAGCAGTTCTTC. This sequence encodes CASSKGVQGAASNEQFF.